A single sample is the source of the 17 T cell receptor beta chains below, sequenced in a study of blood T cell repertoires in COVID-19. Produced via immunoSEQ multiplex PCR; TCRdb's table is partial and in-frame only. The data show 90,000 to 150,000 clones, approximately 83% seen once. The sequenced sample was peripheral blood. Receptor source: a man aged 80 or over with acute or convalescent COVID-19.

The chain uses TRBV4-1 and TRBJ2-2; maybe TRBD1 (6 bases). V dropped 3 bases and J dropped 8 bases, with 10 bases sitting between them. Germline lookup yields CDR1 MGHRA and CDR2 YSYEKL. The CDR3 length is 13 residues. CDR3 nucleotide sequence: TGCGCCAGCAGCCAGGGACAATTAGGGGAGCTGTTTTTT. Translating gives CASSQGQLGELFF.

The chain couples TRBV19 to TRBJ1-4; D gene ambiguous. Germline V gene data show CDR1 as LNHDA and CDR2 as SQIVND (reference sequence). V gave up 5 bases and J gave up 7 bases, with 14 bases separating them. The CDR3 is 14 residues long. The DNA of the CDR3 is TGTGCCAGTAGTCCCGGCGGTACGGTTGAAAAACTGTTTTTT. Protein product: CASSPGGTVEKLFF.

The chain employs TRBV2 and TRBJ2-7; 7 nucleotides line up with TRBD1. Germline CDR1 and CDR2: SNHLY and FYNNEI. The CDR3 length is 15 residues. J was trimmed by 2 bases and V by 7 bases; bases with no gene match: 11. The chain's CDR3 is CASKERRDSPYEQYF. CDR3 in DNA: TGTGCCAGCAAGGAACGCCGGGACAGTCCCTACGAGCAGTACTTC.

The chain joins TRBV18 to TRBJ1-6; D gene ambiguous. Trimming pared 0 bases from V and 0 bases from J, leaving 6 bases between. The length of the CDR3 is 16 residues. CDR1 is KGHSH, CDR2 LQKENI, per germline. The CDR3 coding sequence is TGTGCCAGCTCACCACCCTCGAGCTCCTATAATTCACCCCTCCACTTT. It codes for CASSPPSSSYNSPLHF.

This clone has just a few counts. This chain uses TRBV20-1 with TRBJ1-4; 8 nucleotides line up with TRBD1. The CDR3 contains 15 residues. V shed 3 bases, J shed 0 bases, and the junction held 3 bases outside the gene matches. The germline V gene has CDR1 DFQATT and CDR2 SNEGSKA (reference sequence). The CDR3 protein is CSASPGGSTNEKLFF. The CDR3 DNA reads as TGCAGTGCTAGTCCAGGGGGCTCAACTAATGAAAAACTGTTTTTT.

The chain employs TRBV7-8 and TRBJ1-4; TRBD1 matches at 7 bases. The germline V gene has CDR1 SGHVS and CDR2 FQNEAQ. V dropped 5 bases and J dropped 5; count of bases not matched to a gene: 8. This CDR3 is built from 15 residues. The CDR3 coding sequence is TGTGCCAGCAGCCGAGCCGGGACAGAAAATGAAAAACTGTTTTTT. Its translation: CASSRAGTENEKLFF. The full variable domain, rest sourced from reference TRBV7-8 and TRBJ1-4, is GAGVSQSPRYKVAKRGQDVALRCDPISGHVSLFWYQQALGQGPEFLTYFQNEAQLDKSGLPSDRFFAERPEGSVSTLKIQRTQQEDSAVYLCASSRAGTENEKLFFGSGTQLSVL.

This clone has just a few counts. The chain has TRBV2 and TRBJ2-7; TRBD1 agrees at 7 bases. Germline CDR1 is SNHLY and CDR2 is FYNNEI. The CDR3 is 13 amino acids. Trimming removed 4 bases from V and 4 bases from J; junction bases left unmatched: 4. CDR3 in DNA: TGTGCCAGCAGTGTGGCAGGGGGTTACGAGCAGTACTTC. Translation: CASSVAGGYEQYF.

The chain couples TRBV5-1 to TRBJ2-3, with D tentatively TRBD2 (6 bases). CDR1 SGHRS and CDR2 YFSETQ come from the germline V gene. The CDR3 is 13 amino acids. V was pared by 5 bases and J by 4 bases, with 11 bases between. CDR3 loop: CASRPERADTQYF. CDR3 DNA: TGCGCCAGCAGACCGGAGCGGGCAGATACGCAGTATTTT.

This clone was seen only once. The chain's CDR3 is CASSEYPVGGGGYTF. The CDR3 bases are TGTGCCAGCAGTGAATACCCCGTGGGGGGAGGTGGCTACACCTTC. This rearrangement joins TRBV25-1 to TRBJ1-2; D may be TRBD1 (5 bases). From germline, CDR1 is MGHDK and CDR2 SYGVNS. The CDR3 length is 15 residues. Trimming pared 0 bases from V and 7 bases from J, leaving 15 bases between.

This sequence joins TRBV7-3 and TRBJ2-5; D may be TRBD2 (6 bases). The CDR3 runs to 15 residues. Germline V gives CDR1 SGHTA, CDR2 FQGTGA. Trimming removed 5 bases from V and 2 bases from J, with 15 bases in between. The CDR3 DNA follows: TGTGCCAGCAGCGAGTCGGGACTTACACAAGAGACCCAGTACTTC. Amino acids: CASSESGLTQETQYF. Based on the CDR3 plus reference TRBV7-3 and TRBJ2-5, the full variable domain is GAGVSQTPSNKVTEKGKYVELRCDPISGHTALYWYRQSLGQGPEFLIYFQGTGAADDSGLPNDRFFAVRPEGSVSTLKIQRTERGDSAVYLCASSESGLTQETQYFGPGTRLLVL.

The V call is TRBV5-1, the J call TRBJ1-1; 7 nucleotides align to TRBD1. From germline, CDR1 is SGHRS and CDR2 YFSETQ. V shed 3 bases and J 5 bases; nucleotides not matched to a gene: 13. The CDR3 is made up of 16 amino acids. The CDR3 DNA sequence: TGCGCCAGCAGCTCCGGGACAGCTAGTGAGGTGACTGAAGCTTTCTTT. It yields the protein CASSSGTASEVTEAFF.

The DNA for the CDR3 is TGTGCCATCAGTGCCGACTTAGCCAAAAACATTCAGTACTTC. This sequence encodes CAISADLAKNIQYF. The rearrangement uses TRBV10-3 and TRBJ2-4; no definite D call. CDR1 is ENHRY and CDR2 is SYGVKD in the germline V gene. The ends were cut back, 4 bases at V and 0 bases at J, with 7 bases in the middle. The CDR3 is 14 amino acids.

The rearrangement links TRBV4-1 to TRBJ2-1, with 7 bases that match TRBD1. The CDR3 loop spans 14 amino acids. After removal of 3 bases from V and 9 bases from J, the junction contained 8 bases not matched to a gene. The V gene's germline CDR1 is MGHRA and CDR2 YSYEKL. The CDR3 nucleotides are TGCGCCAGCAGCCATGGAGACAGGGTGGTTGAGCAGTTCTTC. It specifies CASSHGDRVVEQFF.

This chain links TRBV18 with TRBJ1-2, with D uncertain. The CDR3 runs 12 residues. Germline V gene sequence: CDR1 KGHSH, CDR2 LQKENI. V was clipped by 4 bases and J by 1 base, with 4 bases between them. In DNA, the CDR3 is TGTGCCAGCTCACGAGATAACTATGGCTACACCTTC. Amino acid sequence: CASSRDNYGYTF.

The CDR3, as DNA: TGTGCCATCAGTGAGACGGACAGGGGGCTTTCACCCCTCCACTTT. Amino acids: CAISETDRGLSPLHF. The genes are TRBV10-3 and TRBJ1-6, with 11 bases aligning to TRBD1. Trimming at V came to 2 bases and at J to 9 bases, leaving 3 bases not matched to a gene. The CDR3 extends over 15 amino acids. Per germline, CDR1 ENHRY and CDR2 SYGVKD.

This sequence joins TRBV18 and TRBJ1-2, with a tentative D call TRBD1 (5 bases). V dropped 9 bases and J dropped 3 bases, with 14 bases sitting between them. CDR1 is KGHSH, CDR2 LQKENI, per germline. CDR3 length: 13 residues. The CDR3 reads CASPGERDYGYTF. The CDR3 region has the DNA TGTGCCAGTCCGGGGGAGCGGGACTATGGCTACACCTTC.

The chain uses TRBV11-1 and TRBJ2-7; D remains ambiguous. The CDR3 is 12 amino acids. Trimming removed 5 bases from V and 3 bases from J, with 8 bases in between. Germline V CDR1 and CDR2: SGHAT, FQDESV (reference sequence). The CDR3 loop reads CASSPTGYEQYF. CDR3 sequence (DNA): TGTGCCAGCAGCCCCACGGGCTACGAGCAGTACTTC.